This paragraph reports one T cell receptor beta chain. Its antigen is still unknown. These data are taken from a study of T cell responses to AZD1222 COVID-19 vaccine. Study-wide results and caveats: Regions left unmutated in variants are reportedly the target of nearly half of spike-specific TCRs. Baseline seropositivity occurred in only a handful of AZD1222 recipients.

Method: immunoSEQ multiplex PCR; TCRdb's copy keeps in-frame clones and lacks some. The profile shows approximately 130,000 clones, over 85% of them singletons. Here the sequenced sample was peripheral blood, taken 28 days after the second AZD1222 dose. The sequence was collected from an adult who received the AZD1222 COVID-19 vaccine.

CDR3 loop: CASSQLQGAAEAFF. The CDR3 region has the DNA TGTGCCAGCAGCCAACTCCAGGGGGCAGCTGAAGCTTTCTTT. V and J are TRBV3-1 (or the pseudogene TRBV3-2) and TRBJ1-1; 8 nucleotides align to TRBD1. With V trimmed by 2 bases and J by 6 bases, 5 bases remained unmatched. CDR3 length equals 14 residues. Per the germline V gene, CDR1 is LGHDT and CDR2 is YNNKEL (reference sequence).